The 17 T cell receptor beta chains below come from one sample, sequenced in a study of patients and donors after allogeneic stem cell transplantation. In TCRdb, the RT-PCR reads were re-called with MiXCR into one record per CDR3 protein. This sample has around 150,000 distinct CDR3 sequences, with 30% found just once. Input material: blood, either unsorted or a sorted T cell fraction (not recorded which). The source of these receptors is a human donor who was either an allogeneic HSCT recipient or a stem cell or donor lymphocyte infusion donor (not recorded which). It is not recorded whose cells these are; they may come from a transplant donor.

V is TRBV6-5 and J is TRBJ2-3, with D unclear. This CDR3 has 16 amino acids. V was clipped by 0 bases and J by 6 bases, with 16 bases between them. Looked up from germline, CDR1 is MNHEY and CDR2 is SVGAGI. The CDR3: CASSYSIGLGPDTQYF. The DNA of the CDR3 is TGTGCCAGCAGTTACTCGATCGGCCTAGGTCCCGATACGCAGTATTTT.

J is TRBJ1-1 and V is TRBV6-5; TRBD1 aligns across 7 bases. The V gene's germline CDR1 is MNHEY and CDR2 SVGAGI. J gave up 5 bases and V 6 bases, and 6 bases lay outside the gene matches. The length of the CDR3 is 13 residues. CDR3 DNA sequence: TGTGCCAGCAGAGGGGGCGGGGGAACTGAAGCTTTCTTT. This gives the protein CASRGGGGTEAFF.

This clonotype was detected only a few times. The CDR3 nucleotides are TGTGCCAGCAGTTTAGAAGGCACAGGCTACACCTTC. The encoded protein is CASSLEGTGYTF. This chain connects TRBV6-5 to TRBJ1-2; D gene ambiguous. CDR1 and CDR2 from the germline V gene are MNHEY and SVGAGI. Trimming stripped 4 bases from V and 8 bases from J, with 11 bases between. The CDR3 length is 12 residues.

The chain links TRBV20-1 to TRBJ2-1, with no clear D. Germline V CDR1 and CDR2: DFQATT, SNEGSKA (reference sequence). The CDR3 consists of 12 residues. V dropped 1 base and J dropped 7 bases, with 8 bases sitting between them. The CDR3 loop reads CSARGGMNEQFF. For the CDR3, the DNA is TGCAGTGCTAGAGGTGGGATGAATGAGCAGTTCTTC.

In this sample, this clonotype turned up once. V gene TRBV4-1 combines with J gene TRBJ1-2; maybe TRBD1 (5 bases). Germline V lookup: CDR1 MGHRA, CDR2 YSYEKL. The V end lost 1 base, the J end lost 4 bases, and 19 bases lay between the germline ends. The CDR3 runs to 17 residues. The CDR3 loop is CASSQATQTVRPYGYTF. In DNA, the CDR3 is TGCGCCAGCAGCCAAGCTACCCAGACAGTAAGGCCCTATGGCTACACCTTC.

The CDR3 spells CASSQVRGRSYEQYF. CDR3 bases: TGTGCCAGCAGCCAAGTTAGAGGGAGGTCCTACGAGCAGTACTTC. This chain uses TRBV3-1 with TRBJ2-7; weak D call: TRBD2 (6 bases). This CDR3 region has 15 residues. Germline V gene lookup returns CDR1 LGHDT and CDR2 YNNKEL (reference sequence). Trimming shortened V by 1 base and J by 1 base, and 11 bases separated the two germline ends.

The table lists this clonotype with a count of one. This chain connects TRBV18 to TRBJ2-3; 7 nucleotides match TRBD1. This CDR3 is 20 amino acids long. Germline V gene lookup returns CDR1 KGHSH and CDR2 LQKENI. The junction had 21 bases not matched to a gene; V was cut back by 3 bases and J by 3 bases. The CDR3 sequence: CASSPLRGTPTGKGTDTQYF. The CDR3 DNA reads as TGTGCCAGCTCACCTCTTAGAGGCACCCCGACAGGGAAGGGGACAGATACGCAGTATTTT.

This clonotype was seen only a few times. The chain combines TRBV12-3 or TRBV12-4 with TRBJ2-3; no firm D call. The CDR3 totals 15 residues. V lost 5 bases, J lost 0 bases, and 12 bases lay in between. The CDR3 coding sequence is TGTGCCAGCAGTAGCCTAGTAACTAGCACAGATACGCAGTATTTT. As protein: CASSSLVTSTDTQYF.

This clonotype was observed a handful of times. This rearrangement joins TRBV29-1 to TRBJ2-5; 7 bases fit TRBD1. The CDR3 runs to 14 residues. Looked up from germline, CDR1 is SQVTM and CDR2 is ANQGSEA. Trimming removed 6 bases from V and 1 base from J; junction bases left unmatched: 8. CDR3 coding DNA: TGCAGCGTGGCCGGGACAGTTATCCAAGAGACCCAGTACTTC. Translated: CSVAGTVIQETQYF.

This clonotype was counted at least ten times. The chain uses TRBV28 and TRBJ2-3; possible D gene TRBD1, 9 bases. Germline V gives CDR1 MDHEN, CDR2 SYDVKM. V was trimmed by 4 bases and J by 6 bases, leaving 20 bases between them. The CDR3 covers 16 residues. CDR3: CASSWTGVGTRDTQYF. The CDR3 nucleotides are TGTGCCAGCAGTTGGACAGGGGTCGGGACTAGGGATACGCAGTATTTT.

There are a few counts of this clonotype. At one of its ends the junction is not consistent with the germline gene, which may arise from a read error. This chain uses TRBV7-7 with TRBJ2-1, with D possibly TRBD2 on 6 matching bases. CDR3 length: 17 amino acids. In germline, CDR1 is SSHAT, CDR2 FNYEAQ (reference sequence). This chain's CDR3 is CASSPTWSGTSVNEQFF. For the CDR3, the DNA is TGTGCTAGCAGCCCAACGTGGTCCGGGACTTCTGTAAATGAGCAGTTCTTC. The variable domain in full, with the rest retrieved from reference TRBV7-7 and TRBJ2-1, is GAGVSQSPRYKVTKRGQDVTLRCDPISSHATLYWYQQALGQGPEFLTYFNYEAQPDKSGLPSDRFSAERPEGSISTLTIQRTEQRDSAMYRCASSPTWSGTSVNEQFFGPGTRLTVL.

V gene TRBV15 combines with J gene TRBJ2-7; D call uncertain. Germline V gene sequence: CDR1 LNHNV, CDR2 YYDKDF (reference sequence). The CDR3 extends over 15 amino acids. V was pared by 0 bases and J by 3 bases, with 12 bases between. CDR3 amino acids: CATSRDTRPDYEQYF. The CDR3 DNA reads as TGTGCCACCAGCAGAGATACAAGGCCGGACTACGAGCAGTACTTC. The full variable domain, its missing parts supplied by reference TRBV15 and TRBJ2-7, is DAMVIQNPRYQVTQFGKPVTLSCSQTLNHNVMYWYQQKSSQAPKLLFHYYDKDFNNEADTPDNFQSRRPNTSFCFLDIRSPGLGDTAMYLCATSRDTRPDYEQYFGPGTRLTVT.

The J gene is TRBJ2-7, the V gene TRBV5-1; D is undetermined. The length of the CDR3 is 15 residues. V lost 0 bases and J lost 0, with 10 bases in between. Germline CDR1 is SGHRS and CDR2 is YFSETQ. The chain's CDR3 is CASSLGLGISYEQYF. CDR3 in DNA: TGCGCCAGCAGCTTGGGATTGGGGATCTCCTACGAGCAGTACTTC. Full variable domain (rest looked up from reference TRBV5-1 and TRBJ2-7): KAGVTQTPRYLIKTRGQQVTLSCSPISGHRSVSWYQQTPGQGLQFLFEYFSETQRNKGNFPGRFSGRQFSNSRSEMNVSTLELGDSALYLCASSLGLGISYEQYFGPGTRLTVT.

The J gene is TRBJ1-5, the V gene TRBV10-3, with TRBD1 matching 10 bases. The CDR3 length is 15 residues. CDR1 is ENHRY and CDR2 is SYGVKD in the germline V gene. Germline trimming cut 4 bases from V and 7 bases from J; bases unmatched to any gene: 7. CDR3 coding DNA: TGTGCCATCAGTGTGACAGGGGGCGAGGACCAGCCCCAGCATTTT. It translates to CAISVTGGEDQPQHF.

This clonotype was found a few times. The V call is TRBV12-3 or TRBV12-4, the J call TRBJ2-1; 7 nucleotides line up with TRBD2. CDR3 length equals 14 residues. J gave up 0 bases and V 7 bases, and 3 bases lay outside the gene matches. The CDR3 protein is CASTREFSYNEQFF. CDR3 bases: TGTGCCAGCACGCGGGAGTTCTCCTACAATGAGCAGTTCTTC.

This clonotype was seen a few times. At one boundary the junction diverges from the germline segment, which might be a read error. This chain joins TRBV14 and TRBJ2-1; TRBD2 might be the D (7 bases). CDR1 is SGHDN and CDR2 is FVKESK in the germline V gene. This CDR3 region has 13 residues. CDR3 loop: CASSQVQGTTLNF. The CDR3 nucleotides read TGTGCCAGCAGCCAAGTCCAGGGGACTACCCTGAACTTC. Based on the CDR3 plus reference TRBV14 and TRBJ2-1, the full variable domain is EAGVTQFPSHSVIEKGQTVTLRCDPISGHDNLYWYRRVMGKEIKFLLHFVKESKQDESGMPNNRFLAERTGGTYSTLKVQPAELEDSGVYFCASSQVQGTTLNFGPGTRLTVL.

This clonotype showed up just a few times. This chain uses TRBV6-5 with TRBJ1-3; a possible D gene is TRBD1 (6 bases). Germline V gene data show CDR1 as MNHEY and CDR2 as SVGAGI. The CDR3 contains 17 residues. With 5 bases removed from V and 0 bases from J, the gap between germline ends came to 17 bases. The CDR3 loop reads CASSKQGPHHSGNTIYF. The CDR3 DNA follows: TGTGCCAGCAGTAAACAGGGCCCGCACCACTCTGGAAACACCATATATTTT.